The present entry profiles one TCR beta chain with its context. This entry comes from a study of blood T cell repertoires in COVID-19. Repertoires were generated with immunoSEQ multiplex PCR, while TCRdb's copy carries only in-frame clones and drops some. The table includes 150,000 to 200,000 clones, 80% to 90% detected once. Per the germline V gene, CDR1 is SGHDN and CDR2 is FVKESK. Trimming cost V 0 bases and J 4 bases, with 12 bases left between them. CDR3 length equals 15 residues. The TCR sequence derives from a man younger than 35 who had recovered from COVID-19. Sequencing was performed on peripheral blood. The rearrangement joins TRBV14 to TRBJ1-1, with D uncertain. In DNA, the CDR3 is TGTGCCAGCAGCCAAGAAGAAAGGTACAGCACTGAAGCTTTCTTT. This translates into CASSQEERYSTEAFF.